This T cell receptor beta chain was identified during a study of regulatory T cells in long-lasting Graves disease. Study-wide findings and caveats: Analyses excluded thyroid tissue, covering peripheral blood alone.

The sample holds many counts of this clonotype. No antigen is known for it. Time point here: newly diagnosed GD, antithyroid drugs for less than 3 months. Following extraction of RNA from PBMCs, that RNA was used to make the TCR library. The patients were enrolled through endocrinology in Xi'an, China. The authors built TCR beta libraries using iRepertoire HTBI primers and Arm-PCR of CDR3 regions. TCRdb analysed the multiplex PCR reads with MiXCR anew, one entry per CDR3 protein. The sample shows about 470,000 distinct CDR3 sequences, 15% of them seen only once. The germline V gene has CDR1 GTSNPN and CDR2 SVGIG (reference sequence). The CDR3 extends over 15 amino acids. The V end lost 4 bases, the J end lost 0 bases, and 16 bases lay between the germline ends. These same data were also listed under a study on T cells in Graves' hyperthyroidism and ophthalmopathy. As reported in that work: In the first-round RT-PCR of the TCR CDR3, the HTBI primer set was used. Ophthalmopathy, which appeared later, was predicted by the model a median roughly 6.5 months before onset.

Here the sequenced sample was peripheral blood mononuclear cells (PBMCs), taken at new diagnosis, from a patient treated with antithyroid drugs. This receptor was identified in a woman aged 25 to 45 with Graves disease. This sequence joins TRBV30 and TRBJ2-7, with D perhaps TRBD1 (6 bases). The CDR3 region is CAWNLQGMNSYEQYF. The CDR3 DNA is TGTGCCTGGAACCTACAGGGCATGAACTCCTACGAGCAGTACTTC.